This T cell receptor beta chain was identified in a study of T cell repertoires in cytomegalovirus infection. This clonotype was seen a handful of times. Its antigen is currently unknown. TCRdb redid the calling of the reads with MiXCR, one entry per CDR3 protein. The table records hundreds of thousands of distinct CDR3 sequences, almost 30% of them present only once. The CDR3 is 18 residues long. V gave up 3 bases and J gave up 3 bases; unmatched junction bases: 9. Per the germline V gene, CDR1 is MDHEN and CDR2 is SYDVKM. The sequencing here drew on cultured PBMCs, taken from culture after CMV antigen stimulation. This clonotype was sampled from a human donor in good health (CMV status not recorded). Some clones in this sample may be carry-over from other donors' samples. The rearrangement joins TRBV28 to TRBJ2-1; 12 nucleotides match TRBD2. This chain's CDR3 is CASSLIGTSGPLYNEQFF. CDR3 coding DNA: TGTGCCAGCAGTTTGATAGGGACTAGCGGGCCACTCTACAATGAGCAGTTCTTC.